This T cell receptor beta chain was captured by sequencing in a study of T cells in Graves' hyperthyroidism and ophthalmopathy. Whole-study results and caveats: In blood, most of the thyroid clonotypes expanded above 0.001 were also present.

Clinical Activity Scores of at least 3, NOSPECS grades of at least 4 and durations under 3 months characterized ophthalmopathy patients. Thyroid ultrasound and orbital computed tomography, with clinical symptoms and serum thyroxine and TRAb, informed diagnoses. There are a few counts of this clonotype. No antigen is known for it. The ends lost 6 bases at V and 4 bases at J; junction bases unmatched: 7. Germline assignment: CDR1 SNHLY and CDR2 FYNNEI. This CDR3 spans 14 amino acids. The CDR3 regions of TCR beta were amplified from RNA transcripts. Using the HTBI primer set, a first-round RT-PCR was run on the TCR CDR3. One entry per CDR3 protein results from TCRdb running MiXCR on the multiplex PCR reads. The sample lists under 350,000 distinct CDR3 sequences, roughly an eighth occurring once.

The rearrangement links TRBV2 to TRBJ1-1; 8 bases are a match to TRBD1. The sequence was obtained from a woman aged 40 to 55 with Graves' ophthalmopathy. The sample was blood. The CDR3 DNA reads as TGTGCCAGCAGATATATAACAGGGGGCACTGAAGCTTTCTTT. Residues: CASRYITGGTEAFF.